This is a list of T cell receptor beta chains from one sample in a study of blood T cells in healthy people across ages. MiXCR, applied by TCRdb to the 5' RACE reads, yields one record per CDR3 protein. Of 1.8 million or so distinct CDR3 sequences listed, about 39% were seen once; the top ten hold about 23%. The sample taken for sequencing was blood. The receptor set was obtained from a human donor in good health. CDR3s leave out the opening cysteine and the closing phenylalanine or tryptophan. D genes are given only for firm matches. Not every row has a clone size; where given, it reads once, few, many or a size class.

clone size	D gene	V gene	J gene	CDR3 protein
NA	NA	TRBV4-2	TRBJ1-1	ASSQYRLNTEAF
NA	NA	TRBV3-1	TRBJ2-3	ASSQASSSTDTQY
once	NA	TRBV7-9	TRBJ1-6	ASSPPAGVGYNSPLH
few	NA	TRBV6-2/TRBV6-3	TRBJ1-2	ASKNNGLLGYT
NA	NA	TRBV4-2	TRBJ2-7	AGSQGFAGRSYEQY
NA	TRBD1	TRBV27	TRBJ2-1	ASSLGQGILEQF
NA	NA	TRBV2	TRBJ1-2	ASLWGGLYGYT
NA	NA	TRBV20-1	TRBJ1-2	SARDVRGDGYGYT
few	NA	TRBV12-5	TRBJ2-7	ASAIFGTYEQY
few	NA	TRBV20-1	TRBJ2-6	SARGFSSGANVLT
NA	NA	TRBV20-1	TRBJ2-3	SATRSGPTDTQY
many	NA	TRBV7-2	TRBJ2-1	ASSLELTTSYNEQF
NA	NA	TRBV6-1	TRBJ1-2	ASSEGTLEGYGYT
once	NA	TRBV6-2/TRBV6-3	TRBJ1-2	AGSSYRAGYT
few	NA	TRBV10-3	TRBJ2-5	AIRSATGHQETQY
NA	NA	TRBV4-2	TRBJ2-1	ASSQDWNGGTYNEQF
NA	TRBD1	TRBV6-2/TRBV6-3	TRBJ1-5	ASRNQGVVDSNQPQH
NA	NA	TRBV7-2	TRBJ1-1	ASSFSGLGTEAF
NA	TRBD2	TRBV27	TRBJ2-7	AGSPSAGLASYEQY
NA	TRBD1	TRBV6-5	TRBJ1-2	ASSYLTGSGYGYT
few	NA	TRBV12-3/TRBV12-4	TRBJ1-2	ASSTGTESYGYT
NA	NA	TRBV12-5	TRBJ2-1	ASVSLGEQF
NA	TRBD2	TRBV12-3/TRBV12-4	TRBJ2-5	ASTLAGQEAQY
few	NA	TRBV11-2	TRBJ2-1	ASSLRGASPYNEQF
NA	NA	TRBV7-2	TRBJ2-3	ASSSRKGAADTQY